The subject of this entry is one T cell receptor (beta chain). CDR1 is GTSNPN and CDR2 is SVGIG in the germline V gene (reference sequence). The CDR3 length is 16 residues. V was pared by 2 bases and J by 4 bases, with 10 bases of the junction left unmatched. Participant-given clinical history determined each cohort assignment. The sample originates from a study of blood T cell repertoires in COVID-19. Study in general: Sites in the United States, Italy and Spain provided acute and convalescent COVID-19 samples.

In the study's own analysis: The authors estimated nucleated cell counts from reference gene primer amplification. TCRdb's copy holds only in-frame clones and misses some; the assay was immunoSEQ multiplex PCR. Clone size and V and J calls were adopted from that table, with D and trimming inferred from the DNA. The data show roughly 250,000 clones, approximately 89% seen once. This TCR derives from a woman between 40 and 55 years old with acute COVID-19. The specimen sequenced was PBMCs or T cells enriched from blood (not recorded which). V and J are TRBV30 and TRBJ1-4, with 7 bases fitting TRBD1. The CDR3 region is CAWSSTGTAINEKLFF. The CDR3 DNA reads as TGTGCCTGGAGTAGTACCGGGACAGCAATTAATGAAAAACTGTTTTTT.